The subject of this entry is one T cell receptor beta chain. Its specificity is unknown. This CDR3 has 14 residues. Trimming left V 5 bases short and J 9 bases short, with 18 bases between. CDR1 and CDR2 (germline): SGDLS, YYNGEE. This entry comes from a study of identifying expanded T cells in peripheral blood. Study-wide results and limits: Differentially abundant clones: around 1.2 between replicates, 16.4 at roughly 13 days, around 19 at four. Variance in clone template counts between approximately 2-week samples significantly increased with total template count across all healthy donors.

Healthy donors had no documented immune events, such as infections, while sampled. The protocol was immunoSEQ multiplex PCR, while the TCRdb copy is restricted to in-frame clones and leaves out a portion. Among roughly 86,000 clones listed, roughly 81% were seen once. The chain has TRBV9 and TRBJ2-1, with D maybe TRBD2 (7 bases). The sequenced sample was blood. The receptor's source is a person between 18 and 75 years old in good health. CDR3: CASSRPGGGGEQFF. The CDR3 DNA is TGTGCCAGCAGTCGCCCGGGGGGAGGGGGTGAGCAGTTCTTC.